These T cell receptor beta chains were read from a single sample in a study of blood T cell repertoires in COVID-19. Clones were sequenced by immunoSEQ multiplex PCR, and TCRdb holds only the in-frame ones, with some missing. The sample shows over 55,000 clones, roughly 80% of them seen only once. What was sequenced was peripheral blood. Every receptor here comes from a man aged 45-60 years with COVID-19, enrolled during active disease. Both conserved end residues are part of each CDR3. The order of the fields is CDR3 length, D gene, V gene, clone size, J gene, CDR3 DNA, CDR3 protein. The D gene is left open where the match is weak. Size values are once, few and many counts, or a class for expanded clones, and some rows have none.

>12|.|TRBV12-2|large|TRBJ2-7
TGTGCAAGTCGCTTTTGTTACTACGAGCAGTACTTC
CASRFCYYEQYF
>15|.|TRBV28|.|TRBJ1-1
TGTGCCAGCAGTTCGAAGTTCCCGAGGGACACTGAAGCTTTCTTT
CASSSKFPRDTEAFF
>14|.|TRBV7-3|.|TRBJ2-3
TGTGCCAGCAGCTTGACAACTAGCACAGATACGCAGTATTTT
CASSLTTSTDTQYF
>14|.|TRBV7-8|.|TRBJ2-3
TGTGCCAGCAGCTTTAGAGGGAGCCCAGATACGCAGTATTTT
CASSFRGSPDTQYF
>17|.|TRBV6-1|.|TRBJ1-1
TGTGCCAGCAGTGAAGAAACACAGGGACTACCTAGCACTGAAGCTTTCTTT
CASSEETQGLPSTEAFF
>14|TRBD2|TRBV2|once|TRBJ2-3
TGTGCCAGCTCCCGTGGTGGGAGGGGAAATACGCAGTATTTT
CASSRGGRGNTQYF
>15|TRBD1|TRBV30|.|TRBJ2-3
TGTGCCTGGAGTCGGACAGGGGGCGCATCCGATACGCAGTATTTT
CAWSRTGGASDTQYF
>14|TRBD1|TRBV2|once|TRBJ2-7
TGTGCCAGCAGGACCGGGACAGGGCCCTACGAGCAGTACTTC
CASRTGTGPYEQYF
>16|TRBD1|TRBV19|.|TRBJ1-1
TGTGCCAGTAGTCCGCAGGGGGTCTCTGGGAACACTGAAGCTTTCTTT
CASSPQGVSGNTEAFF
>15|TRBD2|TRBV7-9|.|TRBJ2-7
TGTGCCAGCAGCATCCTGACTAGCGGGACCTACGAGCAGTACTTC
CASSILTSGTYEQYF
>17|.|TRBV9|.|TRBJ2-6
TGTGCCAGCAGCCTCCGGGACAAAAGCTCTGGGGCCAACGTCCTGACTTTC
CASSLRDKSSGANVLTF
>17|.|TRBV13|once|TRBJ2-6
TGTGCCAGCAGCCCCCTCTTTGACAGCTCTGGGGCCAACGTCCTGACTTTC
CASSPLFDSSGANVLTF
>16|TRBD2|TRBV19|.|TRBJ2-3
TGTGCCAGTAGGCGACTAGCGGGAGTTAAGGCAGATACGCAGTATTTT
CASRRLAGVKADTQYF
>15|TRBD2|TRBV2|few|TRBJ2-7
TGTGCCAGCAGGCTACTAGCGGAGAGCTCCTACGAGCAGTACTTC
CASRLLAESSYEQYF
>14|.|TRBV5-4|.|TRBJ1-1
TGTGCCAGCAGCTTGGAGGCAGGGGCCCGCGAAGCTTTCTTT
CASSLEAGAREAFF
>13|.|TRBV2|few|TRBJ2-7
TGTGCCAGCGGCTTAAGGGGCTCCTACGAGCAGTACTTC
CASGLRGSYEQYF
>13|.|TRBV5-6|.|TRBJ1-2
TGTGCCAGCAGCTCCGTGGGGGGAGCTGGCTACACCTTC
CASSSVGGAGYTF
>13|.|TRBV6-5|.|TRBJ1-6
TGTGCCAGCAGTCCCACAGGGAATTCACCCCTCCACTTT
CASSPTGNSPLHF
>15|.|TRBV5-1|.|TRBJ2-1
TGCGCCAGCAGCTTGGGCGGGGCCTCCTACAATGAGCAGTTCTTC
CASSLGGASYNEQFF
>13|.|TRBV24-1|.|TRBJ2-5
TGTGCCACCAGTGACCCAGGGGGGGAGACCCAGTACTTC
CATSDPGGETQYF
>14|TRBD1|TRBV2|.|TRBJ1-5
TGTGCCAGCAGTGAAAACAGGGGGCGGCAGCCCCAGCATTTT
CASSENRGRQPQHF
>13|.|TRBV6-5|.|TRBJ1-3
TGTGCCACTAACGGGTACTCTGGAAACACCATATATTTT
CATNGYSGNTIYF
>13|TRBD1|TRBV3-1/TRBV3-2|.|TRBJ2-2
TGTGCCTCCCGGGACAGGGGTCCCGGGGAGCTGTTTTTT
CASRDRGPGELFF
>11|.|TRBV6-1|.|TRBJ1-1
TGTGCCAGCAGTGAGAGGGTGAAGGCTTTCTTT
CASSERVKAFF
>19|.|TRBV7-2|.|TRBJ1-3
TGTGCCAGCAGCTCGTCCCGGGGAAATGTTATACCCTCTGGAAACACCATATATTTT
CASSSSRGNVIPSGNTIYF
>14|.|TRBV28|.|TRBJ1-5
TGTGCCAGCAGCAATACAGGGAGCAATCAGCCCCAGCATTTT
CASSNTGSNQPQHF
>16|TRBD2|TRBV10-3|.|TRBJ2-3
TGTGCCATCAGTGAGTTTGCTAGCGGGAGCGGTAATACGCAGTATTTT
CAISEFASGSGNTQYF
>13|.|TRBV11-2|.|TRBJ2-5
TGTGCCAGCAGCTCGACAATCCAAGAGACCCAGTACTTC
CASSSTIQETQYF
>16|.|TRBV18|few|TRBJ1-2
TGTGCCAGCTCACCACTAGACAGCCAGCCCCACTATGGCTACACCTTC
CASSPLDSQPHYGYTF
>12|.|TRBV6-5|.|TRBJ2-1
TGTGCCAGTCGGGACACCTTCGATGAGCAGTTCTTC
CASRDTFDEQFF
>14|.|TRBV4-1|.|TRBJ2-5
TGCGCCAGCAGCCAAGTCACTAGTATTGAGACCCAGTACTTC
CASSQVTSIETQYF
>14|TRBD1|TRBV28|.|TRBJ1-3
TGTGCCAGCAGTCCGAGGGGGCTTGGAAACACCATATATTTT
CASSPRGLGNTIYF
>16|TRBD1|TRBV23-1|.|TRBJ2-7
TGCGCCAGCAGTCAATCCCCTTTGGCCACAGGGGAGGAGCAGTACTTC
CASSQSPLATGEEQYF
>13|.|TRBV30|.|TRBJ2-1
TGTGCCTGGAGTGTACAAGGAGGGTATGAGCAGTTCTTC
CAWSVQGGYEQFF
>16|TRBD2|TRBV4-1|.|TRBJ2-5
TGCGCCAGCAGCCCCCCGGGACTAGCGGGACTAGGGACCCAGTACTTC
CASSPPGLAGLGTQYF
>15|.|TRBV28|once|TRBJ1-4
TGTGCCAGCAGTTCCCGCGGGGCAGTCGACGAAAAACTGTTTTTT
CASSSRGAVDEKLFF
>14|.|TRBV3-1/TRBV3-2|once|TRBJ1-2
TGTGCCAGCAGCCAGGCCATACAGGACTATGGCTACACCTTC
CASSQAIQDYGYTF
>15|.|TRBV28|once|TRBJ2-7
TGTGCCAGCAGTTTAGCCGGGCAGGGGAGATACGAGCAGTACTTC
CASSLAGQGRYEQYF
>13|.|TRBV19|.|TRBJ1-5
TGTGCCAGTACCGACGGGGGGGGGCAGCCCCAGCATTTT
CASTDGGGQPQHF
>15|TRBD1|TRBV19|once|TRBJ2-1
TGTGCCAGTAAAAGACAGGGGGCGCGGCGAGGTGAGCAGTTCTTC
CASKRQGARRGEQFF
>16|TRBD1|TRBV30|.|TRBJ1-5
TGTGCCTGGAGTGGGGCAGGGGGTCTGGGCAATCAGCCCCAGCATTTT
CAWSGAGGLGNQPQHF
>15|.|TRBV11-2|.|TRBJ2-7
TGTGCCAGCAGCTTAGTCCCGGACTCCACCTACGAGCAGTACTTC
CASSLVPDSTYEQYF
>15|TRBD2|TRBV6-6|.|TRBJ2-3
TGTGCCAGCAGAAGAGGGGGAGCGGGAGAGAATACGCAGTATTTT
CASRRGGAGENTQYF
>16|TRBD2|TRBV9|.|TRBJ2-1
TGTGCCAGCAGCGTAGCGGGACTACAGACCTACAATGAGCAGTTCTTC
CASSVAGLQTYNEQFF
>15|TRBD1|TRBV2|.|TRBJ1-5
TGTGCCAGCAGGACAGGGGGCGCGTGGAATCAGCCCCAGCATTTT
CASRTGGAWNQPQHF
>13|TRBD2|TRBV28|.|TRBJ2-7
TGTGCCAGCATCACTAGCGGGAGTTACGAGCAGTACTTC
CASITSGSYEQYF
>14|TRBD1|TRBV5-1|.|TRBJ2-5
TGCGCCAGCAGCTTTGATGGACAGGGACAGACCCAGTACTTC
CASSFDGQGQTQYF
>14|.|TRBV5-1|.|TRBJ2-3
TGCGCCAGCACCCCGCGGGCTAGCACAGATACGCAGTATTTT
CASTPRASTDTQYF
>15|.|TRBV5-6|.|TRBJ1-2
TGTGCCAGCAGCTTAGGGGTCGGGACAAGCTATGGCTACACCTTC
CASSLGVGTSYGYTF
>13|.|TRBV5-1|.|TRBJ2-7
TGCGCCAGCAGACTTGAGTACGCCTACGAGCAGTACTTC
CASRLEYAYEQYF
>14|.|TRBV6-5|.|TRBJ1-5
TGTGCCAGCAGGTGGCGGGAGGCCCATCAGCCCCAGCATTTT
CASRWREAHQPQHF
>14|.|TRBV5-4|.|TRBJ1-2
TGTGCCAGCAGCTTCGCCGGGATATCATATGGCTACACCTTC
CASSFAGISYGYTF
>14|.|TRBV2|.|TRBJ1-5
TGTGCCAGCACCCCAACCTATAGCAATCAGCCCCAGCATTTT
CASTPTYSNQPQHF